These 20 T cell receptor beta chains share one sample of origin, sequenced in a study of blood T cell repertoires in COVID-19. Measured with immunoSEQ multiplex PCR; TCRdb has only the in-frame clones, and not every one. The sample lists around 250,000 clones; 80% to 85% were seen once. Input material: peripheral blood. These receptors originate from a woman aged 40 to 55 who had recovered from COVID-19.

The chain links TRBV28 to TRBJ2-3; D is unclear. Between the trimmed V and J ends, which lost 3 bases and 7 bases, there was a span of 8 bases. CDR3 length: 12 amino acids. Germline values: CDR1 MDHEN, CDR2 SYDVKM. The CDR3 DNA sequence: TGTGCCAGCAGTTTTGGCGGTAATACGCAGTATTTT. Amino acids: CASSFGGNTQYF.

This chain connects TRBV3-1 (or the pseudogene TRBV3-2) to TRBJ1-4, with a possible D match to TRBD1 (5 bases). CDR1 LGHDT and CDR2 YNNKEL come from the germline V gene (reference sequence). CDR3 length: 15 residues. With 4 bases removed from V and 2 bases from J, the gap between germline ends came to 11 bases. CDR3 amino acids: CASSPEGPTNEKLFF. The DNA of the CDR3 is TGTGCCAGCAGCCCAGAGGGGCCGACTAATGAAAAACTGTTTTTT.

This clone was detected once. The chain couples TRBV4-2 to TRBJ2-2; D remains ambiguous. CDR1 is LGHNA, CDR2 YNFKEQ, per germline. The V end lost 0 bases, the J end lost 1 base, and 9 bases lay between the germline ends. CDR3 length: 16 residues. The CDR3 sequence: CASSQEPRWNTGELFF. The CDR3 region has the DNA TGTGCCAGCAGCCAAGAACCTAGGTGGAACACCGGGGAGCTGTTTTTT.

The J gene is TRBJ1-1, the V gene TRBV11-2; D possibly corresponds to TRBD1 (5 bases). Germline lookup yields CDR1 SGHAT and CDR2 FQNNGV. The CDR3 has 13 amino acids. Trimming stripped 5 bases from V and 7 bases from J, with 14 bases between. The CDR3 loop is CASSPGGFGEAFF. As DNA, the CDR3 is TGTGCCAGCAGCCCGGGGGGTTTTGGTGAAGCTTTCTTT. The full variable domain, rest sourced from reference TRBV11-2 and TRBJ1-1, is EAGVAQSPRYKIIEKRQSVAFWCNPISGHATLYWYQQILGQGPKLLIQFQNNGVVDDSQLPKDRFSAERLKGVDSTLKIQPAKLEDSAVYLCASSPGGFGEAFFGQGTRLTVV.

In nucleotides, the CDR3 is TGTGCCAGCAGCGCTACGGGGGGAAGCACAGATACGCAGTATTTT. It is translated as CASSATGGSTDTQYF. The chain joins TRBV9 to TRBJ2-3; TRBD2 aligns across 7 bases. CDR1 SGDLS and CDR2 YYNGEE come from the germline V gene. V gave up 3 bases and J gave up 0 bases; unmatched junction bases: 4. This CDR3 comprises 15 residues. Combining the CDR3 with reference TRBV9 and TRBJ2-3 gives the whole variable domain DSGVTQTPKHLITATGQRVTLRCSPRSGDLSVYWYQQSLDQGLQFLIQYYNGEERAKGNILERFSAQQFPDLHSELNLSSLELGDSALYFCASSATGGSTDTQYFGPGTRLTVL.

The genes are TRBV19 and TRBJ2-7; 7 bases match TRBD1. Losses at the gene ends were 6 bases for V and 3 bases for J; bases not matched to a gene: 11. The CDR3 spans 15 residues. The germline V gene has CDR1 LNHDA and CDR2 SQIVND (reference sequence). The CDR3 reads CASSQGQANFYEQYF. CDR3 bases: TGTGCCAGTAGCCAAGGACAGGCGAATTTCTACGAGCAGTACTTC.

This chain connects TRBV5-1 to TRBJ2-1; 10 bases map to TRBD1. V trimming: 4 bases; J trimming: 4 bases; junction bases outside the gene matches: 5. The length of the CDR3 is 15 residues. The germline V gene has CDR1 SGHRS and CDR2 YFSETQ. The CDR3 bases are TGCGCCAGCAGCCCGACAGGGGGCTCGTACAATGAGCAGTTCTTC. Its translation is CASSPTGGSYNEQFF.

The table lists this clone with a count of one. V gene TRBV7-3 combines with J gene TRBJ2-1, with unresolved D. Between the trimmed V and J ends, which lost 1 base and 5 bases, there was a span of 6 bases. Germline V CDR1 and CDR2: SGHTA, FQGTGA. The CDR3 contains 13 residues. The CDR3 spells CASSLNRDNEQFF. CDR3 nucleotides: TGTGCCAGCAGCTTAAACCGGGACAATGAGCAGTTCTTC.

CDR3 nucleotides: TGCGCCAGCAGCCAAGAGGGTAGGGGGAGTGGCGGCTACACCTTC. This translates into CASSQEGRGSGGYTF. This chain connects TRBV4-1 to TRBJ1-2, with D perhaps matching TRBD1 (6 bases). Germline lookup yields CDR1 MGHRA and CDR2 YSYEKL. V gave up 0 bases and J gave up 8 bases, with 16 bases separating them. This CDR3 has 15 amino acids.

This clone was observed a single time. The V call is TRBV7-9, the J call TRBJ1-2, with D perhaps TRBD1 (6 bases). V was shortened by 5 bases and J by 0 bases, with 10 bases between the two germline ends. Germline V gene data show CDR1 as SEHNR and CDR2 as FQNEAQ (reference sequence). The CDR3 is made up of 14 amino acids. For the CDR3, the DNA is TGTGCCAGCAGCCCCGGACAGTCTAACTATGGCTACACCTTC. Translated, it gives CASSPGQSNYGYTF.

There are many counts of this clone. The chain is built from TRBV7-8 and TRBJ1-2; 11 bases agree with TRBD1. The germline V gene encodes CDR1 SGHVS and CDR2 FQNEAQ. Unmatched junction bases numbered 12, after V lost 6 bases and J lost 3 bases. The CDR3 spans 17 residues. CDR3 in amino acids: CASRPRTGGEMDYGYTF. The CDR3 nucleotides read TGTGCCAGCAGACCTAGGACAGGGGGCGAAATGGACTATGGCTACACCTTC. Full variable domain (rest looked up from reference TRBV7-8 and TRBJ1-2): GAGVSQSPRYKVAKRGQDVALRCDPISGHVSLFWYQQALGQGPEFLTYFQNEAQLDKSGLPSDRFFAERPEGSVSTLKIQRTQQEDSAVYLCASRPRTGGEMDYGYTFGSGTRLTVV.

The rearrangement uses TRBV27 and TRBJ2-2, with 9 bases aligning to TRBD2. The V gene end was trimmed by 3 bases and the J gene end by 3 bases; junction bases not matched to a gene: 8. This CDR3 is built from 17 residues. CDR1 and CDR2 (germline): MNHEY, SMNVEV (reference sequence). CDR3 nucleotides: TGTGCCAGCAGTTTGCGGGGGGGCGGATCGTACACCGGGGAGCTGTTTTTT. The encoded protein is CASSLRGGGSYTGELFF.

This clone was detected only once. V and J are TRBV5-4 and TRBJ1-2; possibly TRBD1 for D (6 bases). Trimming shortened V by 4 bases and J by 4 bases, and 11 bases separated the two germline ends. This CDR3 contains 13 residues. In germline, CDR1 is SGHNT, CDR2 YYREEE (reference sequence). The CDR3 DNA is TGTGCCAGCAGCCTAGACAGGAGCTATGGCTACACCTTC. Translation: CASSLDRSYGYTF. Full variable domain (rest looked up from reference TRBV5-4 and TRBJ1-2): ETGVTQSPTHLIKTRGQQVTLRCSSQSGHNTVSWYQQALGQGPQFIFQYYREEENGRGNFPPRFSGLQFPNYSSELNVNALELDDSALYLCASSLDRSYGYTFGSGTRLTVV.

V gene TRBV5-1 combines with J gene TRBJ2-5; weak D call: TRBD1 (5 bases). The germline CDR1 and CDR2 sequences are SGHRS and YFSETQ. Trimming pared 2 bases from V and 4 bases from J, leaving 9 bases between. The CDR3 loop spans 13 amino acids. The CDR3 spells CASSFQGRETQYF. The CDR3 nucleotides read TGCGCCAGCAGCTTTCAGGGAAGAGAGACCCAGTACTTC.

The chain joins TRBV6-5 to TRBJ1-1; TRBD1 might be the D (6 bases). This CDR3 has 13 amino acids. CDR1 is MNHEY and CDR2 is SVGAGI in the germline V gene. V was shortened by 10 bases and J by 1 base, with 13 bases between the two germline ends. This chain's CDR3 is CAIHQTGNTEAFF. In nucleotides, the CDR3 is TGTGCCATACATCAGACAGGGAACACTGAAGCTTTCTTT.

The chain has TRBV27 and TRBJ2-2; the match to TRBD1 covers 7 bases. CDR1 and CDR2 from the germline V gene are MNHEY and SMNVEV (reference sequence). This CDR3 has 13 amino acids. V gave up 8 bases and J gave up 7 bases; unmatched junction bases: 7. The CDR3 DNA reads TGTGCCAGCGGGGCAGGGGGTCTCGGGGAGCTGTTTTTT. It is translated as CASGAGGLGELFF.

This chain links TRBV2 with TRBJ1-1; the D is unclear. The V gene lost 3 bases and the J gene lost 0 bases, with 8 bases spanning the gap. Germline V gene lookup returns CDR1 SNHLY and CDR2 FYNNEI. This CDR3 comprises 14 residues. The CDR3, as DNA: TGTGCCAGCAGTGATGGCCTCATGAACACTGAAGCTTTCTTT. Protein product: CASSDGLMNTEAFF.

This clone was observed once. The chain links TRBV5-1 to TRBJ2-1, with 10 nucleotides matching TRBD1. CDR3 size: 15 residues. The germline V gene has CDR1 SGHRS and CDR2 YFSETQ. J gave up 6 bases and V 5 bases, and 8 bases lay outside the gene matches. The CDR3 is CASRQTGGEVNEQFF. CDR3 nucleotides: TGCGCCAGCAGACAGACAGGGGGCGAGGTCAATGAGCAGTTCTTC.

The V and J genes are TRBV4-2 and TRBJ2-5; 9 nucleotides agree with TRBD2. The V segment lost 0 bases and the J segment 5 bases; nucleotides outside the gene matches: 7. The germline V gene has CDR1 LGHNA and CDR2 YNFKEQ. This CDR3 comprises 16 residues. CDR3: CASSQEDRGGAETQYF. The CDR3 DNA reads TGTGCCAGCAGCCAAGAGGATCGCGGGGGGGCTGAGACCCAGTACTTC.

The CDR3 bases are TGCGCCAGCAGCTTGTGGGCGTCTAACTATGGCTACACCTTC. Its translation: CASSLWASNYGYTF. The chain combines TRBV5-1 with TRBJ1-2; D remains unclear. Looked up from germline, CDR1 is SGHRS and CDR2 is YFSETQ. V lost 1 base and J lost 0, with 7 bases in between. The CDR3 covers 14 residues.